This T cell receptor beta chain was observed in a study of blood T cells in healthy people across ages. Primers used in a second PCR of roughly 6 to 11 cycles were a sample-barcoded 5' primer and a J-beta primer mix. All samples gave at least 3 million CDR3-containing paired-end reads. Each CDR3 protein gets one entry after TCRdb re-called the 5' RACE reads with MiXCR. The sample contains over 1,300,000 distinct CDR3 sequences, roughly 60% of which appear only once. Trimming took off 4 bases at V and 0 bases at J, with 10 bases between the two ends. CDR3 length: 15 amino acids. The germline CDR1 and CDR2 sequences are DFQATT and SNEGSKA (reference sequence). Each of the donors had approximately 10 milliliters of peripheral blood drawn into EDTA-treated Vacutainer tubes. The extraction recovered at least 5 micrograms of total RNA per sample.

The chain links TRBV20-1 to TRBJ1-6; D may be TRBD1 (5 bases). The sample was blood. The TCR comes from a man between 18 and 29 years old in good health. CDR3 sequence: CSATGTDSYNSPLHF. In nucleotides, the CDR3 is TGCAGTGCTACCGGGACCGACTCCTATAATTCACCCCTCCACTTT.